This section outlines one TCR beta chain sequence together with its context. This sample stems from a study of blood T cell repertoires in COVID-19. Source study methods: Reference gene primer amplification yielded estimated nucleated cell counts. Produced via immunoSEQ multiplex PCR; TCRdb's table is partial and in-frame only. The DNA gave D and trimming, while V, J and clone size come from that table. The sample holds 120,000 or so clones, around 85% seen once. Trimming left V 3 bases short and J 7 bases short, with 10 bases between. CDR1 is SEHNR and CDR2 is FQNEAQ in the germline V gene (reference sequence). The CDR3 spans 14 residues.

This TCR was sampled from a man aged 60-69 years with acute or convalescent COVID-19. The sequenced sample was peripheral blood. The chain employs TRBV7-9 and TRBJ1-6, with a tentative D call TRBD1 (5 bases). The CDR3 region has the DNA TGTGCCAGCAGCTTCATAGGGGAAAATTCACCCCTCCACTTT. This translates into CASSFIGENSPLHF.